This T cell receptor (beta chain) appears in the sequencing data of a study of siplizumab effects on memory and regulatory T cells. General study results and limits: Both greater diversity than memory cells and a major contribution to the alloresponse seemed to characterize naive T cells. Where siplizumab was present, mappable alloreactive CD4+ clones averaged approximately 66% Treg-derived, compared with roughly 26% in controls. Tregs proliferating in siplizumab cultures lacked confirmation of their suppressive function.

Concerning this clone: The antigen is not known. The sample has other DNA sequences that encode this CDR3 too.

This table comes from immunoSEQ multiplex PCR, and its TCRdb copy is limited to in-frame clones, with some not included. The sample contains 99,000 or so clones, about 93% of which appear only once. This CDR3 has 13 amino acids. V was trimmed by 4 bases and J by 0 bases, leaving 7 bases between them. Germline V gives CDR1 SGHNT, CDR2 YYREEE (reference sequence). Sequenced input: CD4+ T cells sorted from blood. This TCR was sampled from a human donor in good health. The chain recombines TRBV5-4 with TRBJ1-1; D call uncertain. The CDR3 DNA is TGTGCCAGCAGCGCCCGGGTGAACACTGAAGCTTTCTTT. Translation gives CASSARVNTEAFF.